This entry lists 18 T cell receptor beta chains sequenced from one sample in a study of molecular identifiers for immune sequencing clone quantification. TCRdb reanalysed the PCR reads using MiXCR and keeps one entry per CDR3 protein. The data contain approximately 100,000 distinct CDR3 sequences, over 30% of them singletons. The material sequenced was naive CD8+ T cells from blood, with Jurkat cell RNA spiked in. As to subset: FACS-sorted CD8+CD4-CCR7+CD45RA+ naive T cells. The receptors here all came from a human donor in good health. Some libraries in this study had Jurkat cell RNA spiked in.

J is TRBJ1-5 and V is TRBV28; a possible D gene is TRBD1 (5 bases). Germline V CDR1 and CDR2: MDHEN, SYDVKM. The V and J ends lost 7 bases and 5 bases respectively, with 18 bases between them. The CDR3 covers 15 residues. The CDR3 loop reads CASKVSGRVDQPQHF. DNA of the CDR3: TGTGCCAGCAAGGTATCAGGGAGGGTTGATCAGCCCCAGCATTTT. The whole variable domain, remainder taken from reference TRBV28 and TRBJ1-5, is DVKVTQSSRYLVKRTGEKVFLECVQDMDHENMFWYRQDPGLGLRLIYFSYDVKMKEKGDIPEGYSVSREKKERFSLILESASTNQTSMYLCASKVSGRVDQPQHFGDGTRLSIL.

This clonotype was found many times. This rearrangement joins TRBV2 to TRBJ2-3; TRBD2 agrees at 10 bases. Trimming at V came to 5 bases and at J to 3 bases, leaving 2 bases not matched to a gene. The CDR3 is made up of 14 amino acids. Germline V CDR1 and CDR2: SNHLY, FYNNEI. This chain's CDR3 is CASSSGRATDTQYF. Written as DNA, the CDR3 is TGTGCCAGCAGTAGCGGGAGGGCAACAGATACGCAGTATTTT.

Regarding this clonotype: Since a much larger clone is just one base distant, this may be a read error. The rearrangement joins TRBV19 to TRBJ2-1, with 9 positions matching TRBD2. The CDR3 is made up of 15 amino acids. The germline V gene has CDR1 LNHDA and CDR2 SQIVND (reference sequence). The CDR3 region has the DNA TGTACCAGTAGTACGCTAGCGGGAAAGAACAATGAGCAGTTCTTC. Protein: CTSSTLAGKNNEQFF.

V is TRBV28 and J is TRBJ2-1; 11 nucleotides align to TRBD1. Trimming removed 6 bases from V and 6 bases from J; junction bases left unmatched: 4. CDR1 and CDR2 (germline): MDHEN, SYDVKM. This CDR3 is built from 14 residues. The DNA of the CDR3 is TGTGCCAGCAGAACGGACAGGGGGCGCAATGAGCAGTTCTTC. Its translation is CASRTDRGRNEQFF.

Concerning this clonotype itself: This sequence may be a read error, since a much larger clone differs from it by one base. This rearrangement joins TRBV4-2 to TRBJ1-5; 7 bases match TRBD1. This CDR3 is 14 amino acids long. The germline gives CDR1 LGHNA, CDR2 YNFKEQ. For the CDR3, the DNA is TGTGCCAGCAGCCCGGGACAGAGCAATCAGCCCCAGCAATTT. The encoded protein is CASSPGQSNQPQQF.

For this clonotype: It is likely a read error, because the conserved phenylalanine at the end of the CDR3 is missing. The CDR3 here is CASSPGTGMNTEAFS. The CDR3 DNA is TGTGCCAGCAGCCCCGGGACAGGAATGAACACTGAAGCTTTCTCT. The genes are TRBV7-9 and TRBJ1-1; 8 nucleotides align to TRBD1. The germline CDR1 and CDR2 sequences are SEHNR and FQNEAQ (reference sequence). The CDR3 length is 15 residues. V trimming: 5 bases; J trimming: 0 bases; junction bases outside the gene matches: 5.

With respect to this clonotype: This may be a read error, as it is one base from a much larger clone. The chain carries TRBV19 and TRBJ2-5, with 9 bases aligning to TRBD2. CDR1 and CDR2 from the germline V gene are LNHDA and SQIVND (reference sequence). The CDR3 loop spans 17 amino acids. The CDR3: CACSISSGIGGKETQYF. DNA for the CDR3: TGTGCCTGTAGTATATCTAGCGGGATAGGGGGGAAAGAGACCCAGTACTTC.

This clonotype was observed a few times. The J gene is TRBJ1-1, the V gene TRBV28; D unclear. The CDR3 is 14 amino acids. Germline V gene sequence: CDR1 MDHEN, CDR2 SYDVKM. Trimming shortened V by 3 bases and J by 11 bases, and 19 bases separated the two germline ends. This CDR3 reads CASSFGALIEVAFF. As DNA, the CDR3 is TGTGCCAGCAGTTTCGGTGCCCTGATCGAAGTGGCTTTCTTT.

Here the CDR3 DNA reads TGCGCCAGCAGCCAAGATGGGACGAACACTGAAGCTTTCTTT. Its translation is CASSQDGTNTEAFF. The V call is TRBV4-1, the J call TRBJ1-1; TRBD1 is a possible D gene (5 bases). The V end lost 0 bases, the J end lost 1 base, and 6 bases lay between the germline ends. This CDR3 region has 14 residues. CDR1 is MGHRA and CDR2 is YSYEKL in the germline V gene.

V usage is TRBV11-2 and J usage is TRBJ2-3; 11 bases are shared with TRBD2. Germline trimming cut 8 bases from V and 6 bases from J; bases unmatched to any gene: 13. This CDR3 is 16 amino acids long. Germline CDR1 is SGHAT and CDR2 is FQNNGV. CDR3 sequence (DNA): TGTGCCAGCGGACCCACACTAGCGGGAGCATCGGATACGCAGTATTTT. Protein: CASGPTLAGASDTQYF. The variable domain in full, with the rest retrieved from reference TRBV11-2 and TRBJ2-3, is EAGVAQSPRYKIIEKRQSVAFWCNPISGHATLYWYQQILGQGPKLLIQFQNNGVVDDSQLPKDRFSAERLKGVDSTLKIQPAKLEDSAVYLCASGPTLAGASDTQYFGPGTRLTVL.

A few counts support this clonotype. The chain recombines TRBV5-6 with TRBJ2-2, with 14 bases fitting TRBD2. CDR1 is SGHDT, CDR2 YYEEEE, per germline. This CDR3 spans 17 amino acids. V lost 3 bases to trimming and J lost 3 bases; unmatched junction nucleotides: 4. The CDR3 region has the DNA TGTGCCAGCAGCTCCGGGACTAGCGGGAGTTACACCGGGGAGCTGTTTTTT. It translates to CASSSGTSGSYTGELFF.

The chain has TRBV12-3 or TRBV12-4 and TRBJ1-1; TRBD1 is a possible D gene (5 bases). The CDR3 contains 14 residues. V was cut by 3 bases and J by 0 bases, with 8 bases left in between. In DNA, the CDR3 is TGTGCCAGCAGTTTGGGGGACTTGAACACTGAAGCTTTCTTT. This encodes CASSLGDLNTEAFF.

This clonotype was found many times. The chain links TRBV4-1 to TRBJ2-1; D may be TRBD2 (5 bases). Trimming shortened V by 0 bases and J by 3 bases, and 9 bases separated the two germline ends. Germline-derived CDR1 and CDR2 are MGHRA and YSYEKL. This CDR3 has 15 amino acids. For the CDR3, the DNA is TGCGCCAGCAGCCAAGAGGAGCGGCGCTACAATGAGCAGTTCTTC. This encodes CASSQEERRYNEQFF.

This clonotype occurred many times. This chain connects TRBV7-6 to TRBJ2-7; D is uncertain. The CDR3 covers 14 residues. V was trimmed by 5 bases and J by 0 bases, leaving 11 bases between them. Germline-derived CDR1 and CDR2 are SGHVS and FNYEAQ. CDR3 amino acids: CASSHRLSSYEQYF. CDR3 in DNA: TGTGCCAGCAGCCACCGACTTAGCTCCTACGAGCAGTACTTC.

Regarding this clonotype: One base away lies a much larger clone, so this may be a sequencing read error. The chain uses TRBV12-3 or TRBV12-4 and TRBJ1-2, with TRBD1 matching over 7 bases. The V and J ends lost 8 bases and 4 bases, in that order; junction bases with no gene match: 13. CDR3 size: 15 residues. The CDR3: CASGPWGQIGYGYTF. DNA for the CDR3: TGTGCCAGCGGCCCATGGGGACAGATTGGCTATGGCTACACCTTC.

This clonotype came up many times. The chain links TRBV7-6 to TRBJ2-4; 11 bases fit TRBD2. The V gene's germline CDR1 is SGHVS and CDR2 FNYEAQ. This CDR3 has 14 residues. Trimming cost V 4 bases and J 8 bases; bases outside gene matches: 4. In DNA, the CDR3 is TGTGCCAGCAGCTCTGGGACTAGCGGAGACATTCAGTACTTC. Its protein product is CASSSGTSGDIQYF.

The sample holds a few counts of this clonotype. The chain joins TRBV6-1 to TRBJ1-5, with D perhaps matching TRBD1 (5 bases). The ends were cut back, 8 bases at V and 4 bases at J, with 15 bases in the middle. This CDR3 has 14 residues. Germline V gives CDR1 MNHNS, CDR2 SASEGT. DNA of the CDR3: TGTGCCAGCCAGCCCTTTCGGGGGAATCAGCCCCAGCATTTT. Translating it yields CASQPFRGNQPQHF.

About this clonotype itself: This may come from a read error, since a much larger clone is one base off. Given the absence of the conserved phenylalanine or tryptophan at the CDR3 end, a read error is likely. V gene TRBV5-1 combines with J gene TRBJ1-2; 7 nucleotides agree with TRBD1. V dropped 4 bases and J dropped 4; count of bases not matched to a gene: 7. Germline V gene data show CDR1 as SGHRS and CDR2 as YFSETQ. CDR3 length equals 14 residues. The CDR3 region is CASSPGDSTYGYTS. The DNA of the CDR3 is TGCGCCAGCAGCCCCGGGGACAGCACCTATGGCTACACCTCC.